Below, one T cell receptor (beta chain) is given with its context. Its antigen is currently not known. Base qualities are not recorded, but no much larger clone differs from it by a single base. The immunoSEQ Assay, a bias-controlled multiplex PCR, was used to amplify TCRbeta CDR3 regions from genomic DNA. Concerning the study's data processing: The number of nucleated cells in each sample was estimated from the amplification of reference gene primers within the assay. To quantify the absolute abundance of each unique TCRbeta CDR3 rearrangement, sequence reads were collapsed and filtered. For each sample, productive Simpson clonality was calculated as the square root of Simpson's diversity index over productive rearrangements. Entries here come from immuneACCESS through TCRdb and include only in-frame sequences with V and J called. Some clones fail to appear in such tables; in the studies checked, an unresolved V gene covers under half of the shortfall, and the cause of the remainder is unknown. V and J calls plus clone size are reproduced from that table; the DNA served to infer D and trimming. In this sample the table shows 350,000 to 400,000 clones, approximately 86% of which occur a single time. Jointly, the top ten make up 7.1% of the sample.

The data originate from a study of blood T cell repertoires in COVID-19 (dated by TCRdb to about 2020). Regarding the study in general: The collaborator samples originated in the United States, Italy and Spain and spanned the acute and convalescent phases of COVID-19. The dataset comprised deeply sampled blood TCRbeta repertoires from subjects exposed to, actively infected with, or recovered from COVID-19. A de-identified subject ID, COVID-19 status, age in years and sex were almost always included in the sample metadata. The samples were drawn from two sources: the first 160 participants of the ongoing ImmuneRACE study, and 1,000 to 1,500 subjects contributed by 6 global collaborators. The prospective study material was composed of cDNA or gDNA derived from T cells, B-cell-depleted T cells, or PBMCs. The repertoires were released in a freely available public database meant as a resource for research on the immune response to SARS-CoV-2. Where available, HLA class I and class II types were taken from metadata supplied by the sample provider and were not determined by assay-based typing.

One collaborating source in Seattle enrolled patients during active infection and followed them longitudinally through the course of disease. Each collaborating institution followed its own protocols to collect whole blood in K2EDTA tubes. For TCRbeta analysis, collaborators shipped samples as frozen whole blood, isolated PBMCs, or DNA extracted from either of those sample types. What the work shows at the level of the full study, not this receptor alone: The amount of clinical and demographic metadata varied by source and participant and was provided uncurated.

In the germline V gene, CDR1 corresponds to ENHRY and CDR2 to SYGVKD. Inclusive of the bounding cysteine and phenylalanine, the CDR3 is 15 residues long. CDR3 DNA is the only sequence kept; it has 45 bases, read in frame from the first base. Trimming takes 0 bases off V and 4 bases off J; junction bases not matched to a gene: 2. The TCR comes from a woman in her sixties with COVID-19, enrolled during active disease. The specimen sequenced was peripheral blood. This receptor chain uses TRBV10-3 and TRBJ2-1, and 8 bases in between align with TRBD2. The DNA sequence is as follows: TGTGCCATCAGTGAGTCGGGACTAGGTTACAATGAGCAGTTCTTC. Translated, this gives CAISESGLGYNEQFF.